This T cell receptor beta chain emerged from a study of T cell responses to AZD1222 COVID-19 vaccine. This clone was detected once. Its antigen is as yet unknown. An end of the junction does not agree with germline; a read error may underlie this. Whole-study results and caveats: Once two AZD1222 doses were given, Spike-specific TCR breadth and depth went up. Spike as a whole was targeted by vaccine-associated CD4 TCRs, dominant at 160-218 and 743-854. It was only after the peak T cell response that any repertoires were sampled.

Pooling of second doses given at about 4 or about 12 weeks was done. CDR3 size: 14 residues. CDR1 and CDR2 (germline): SQVTM, ANQGSEA. Sequenced by immunoSEQ multiplex PCR; TCRdb stores in-frame clones only, minus some. Here the sample spans roughly 140,000 clones, around 91% being singletons. Sequences were derived from peripheral blood, sampled 28 days after the second AZD1222 dose. V is TRBV29-1 and J is TRBJ1-1, with D perhaps TRBD1 (5 bases). This TCR derives from an adult who received the AZD1222 COVID-19 vaccine. The CDR3 loop is CSVEGGAGRTEAFF. Here the CDR3 DNA reads TGCAGCGTCGAAGGCGGGGCAGGGCGGACTGAAGCTTTCTTT.